The clone carrying this T cell receptor (beta chain) came up a few times. Unique molecular identifiers were added to individual cDNA molecules. TCRdb reprocessed the 5' RACE reads with MiXCR, giving one entry per CDR3 protein. The sample has approximately 50,000 distinct CDR3 sequences; roughly 9.3% are singletons. This sample was included in a study of early T cells in non-severe SARS-CoV-2 infection. The CDR3 contains 15 residues. V was pared by 2 bases and J by 3 bases, with 17 bases between. The germline V gene has CDR1 GTSNPN and CDR2 SVGIG (reference sequence). This chain uses TRBV30 with TRBJ2-7, with D maybe TRBD1 (6 bases). Sequenced sample: whole blood. The TCR originated in an adult who was a healthcare worker with PCR-confirmed SARS-CoV-2 infection or an uninfected control (not recorded which). CDR3 sequence reads: CAWSKRTVPLYEQYF. The DNA of the CDR3 is TGTGCCTGGAGTAAGAGGACAGTCCCCCTCTACGAGCAGTACTTC.